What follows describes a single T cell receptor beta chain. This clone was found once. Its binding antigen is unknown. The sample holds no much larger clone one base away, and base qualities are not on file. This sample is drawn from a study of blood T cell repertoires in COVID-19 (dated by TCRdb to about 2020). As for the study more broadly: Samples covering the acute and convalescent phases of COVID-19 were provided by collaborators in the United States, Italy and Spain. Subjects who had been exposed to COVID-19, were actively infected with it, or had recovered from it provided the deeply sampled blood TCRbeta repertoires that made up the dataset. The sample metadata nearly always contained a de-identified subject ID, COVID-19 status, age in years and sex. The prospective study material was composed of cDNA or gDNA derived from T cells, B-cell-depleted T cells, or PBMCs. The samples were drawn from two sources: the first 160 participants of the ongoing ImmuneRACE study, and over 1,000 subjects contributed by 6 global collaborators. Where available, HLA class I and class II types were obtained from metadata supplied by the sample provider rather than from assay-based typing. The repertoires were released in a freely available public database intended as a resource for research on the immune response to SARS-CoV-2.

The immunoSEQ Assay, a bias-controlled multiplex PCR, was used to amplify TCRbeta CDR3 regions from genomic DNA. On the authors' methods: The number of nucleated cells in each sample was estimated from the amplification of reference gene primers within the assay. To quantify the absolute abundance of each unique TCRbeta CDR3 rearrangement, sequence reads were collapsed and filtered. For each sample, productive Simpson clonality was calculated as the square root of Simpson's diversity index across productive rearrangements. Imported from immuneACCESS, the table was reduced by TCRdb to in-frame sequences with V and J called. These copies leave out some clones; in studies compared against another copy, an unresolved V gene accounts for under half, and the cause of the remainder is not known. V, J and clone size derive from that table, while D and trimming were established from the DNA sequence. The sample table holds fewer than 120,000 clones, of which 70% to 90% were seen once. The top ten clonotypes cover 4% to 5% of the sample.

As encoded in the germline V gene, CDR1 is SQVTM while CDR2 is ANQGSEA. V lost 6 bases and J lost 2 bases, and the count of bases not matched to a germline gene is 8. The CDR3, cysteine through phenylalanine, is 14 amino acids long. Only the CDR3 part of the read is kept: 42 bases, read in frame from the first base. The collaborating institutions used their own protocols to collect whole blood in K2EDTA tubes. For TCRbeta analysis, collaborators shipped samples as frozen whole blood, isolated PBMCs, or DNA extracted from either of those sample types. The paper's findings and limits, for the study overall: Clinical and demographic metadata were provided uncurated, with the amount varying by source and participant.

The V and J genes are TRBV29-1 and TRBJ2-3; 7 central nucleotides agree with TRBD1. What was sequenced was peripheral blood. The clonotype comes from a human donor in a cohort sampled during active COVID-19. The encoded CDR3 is CSVQNRGTTDTQYF. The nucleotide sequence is TGCAGCGTCCAAAACAGGGGAACCACAGATACGCAGTATTTT.